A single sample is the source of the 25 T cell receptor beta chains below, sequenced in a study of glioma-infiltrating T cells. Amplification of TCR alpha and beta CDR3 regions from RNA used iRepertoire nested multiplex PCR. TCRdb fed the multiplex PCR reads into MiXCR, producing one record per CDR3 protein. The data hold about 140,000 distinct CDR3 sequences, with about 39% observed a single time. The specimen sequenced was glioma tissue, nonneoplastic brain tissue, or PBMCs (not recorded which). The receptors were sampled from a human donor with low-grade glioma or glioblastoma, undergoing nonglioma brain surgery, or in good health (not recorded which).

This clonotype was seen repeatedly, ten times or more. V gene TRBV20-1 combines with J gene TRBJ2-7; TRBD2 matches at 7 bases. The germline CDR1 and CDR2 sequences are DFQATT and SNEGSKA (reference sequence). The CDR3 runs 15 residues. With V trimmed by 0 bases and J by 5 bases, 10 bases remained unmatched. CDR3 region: CSARDREGTIHEQYF. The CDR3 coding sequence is TGCAGTGCTAGAGATCGAGAGGGGACTATTCACGAGCAGTACTTC.

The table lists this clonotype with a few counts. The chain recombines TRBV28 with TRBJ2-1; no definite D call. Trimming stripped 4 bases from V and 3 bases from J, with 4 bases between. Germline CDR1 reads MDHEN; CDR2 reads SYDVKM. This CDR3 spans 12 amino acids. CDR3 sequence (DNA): TGTGCCAGCAGTTGGGACTACAATGAGCAGTTCTTC. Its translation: CASSWDYNEQFF.

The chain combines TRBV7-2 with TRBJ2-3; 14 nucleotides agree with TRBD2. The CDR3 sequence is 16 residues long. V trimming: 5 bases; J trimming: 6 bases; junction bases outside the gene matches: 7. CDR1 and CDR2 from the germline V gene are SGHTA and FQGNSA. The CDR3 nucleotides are TGTGCCAGCAGCCCAGGACTAGCGGGGGGAGGGGATACGCAGTATTTT. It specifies CASSPGLAGGGDTQYF.

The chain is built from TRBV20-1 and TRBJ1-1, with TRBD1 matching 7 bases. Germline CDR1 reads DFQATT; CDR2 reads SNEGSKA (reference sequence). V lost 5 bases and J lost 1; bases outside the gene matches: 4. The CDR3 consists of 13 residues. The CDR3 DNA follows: TGCAGTGCTGGGGGACAGTCGAACACTGAAGCTTTCTTT. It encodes CSAGGQSNTEAFF.

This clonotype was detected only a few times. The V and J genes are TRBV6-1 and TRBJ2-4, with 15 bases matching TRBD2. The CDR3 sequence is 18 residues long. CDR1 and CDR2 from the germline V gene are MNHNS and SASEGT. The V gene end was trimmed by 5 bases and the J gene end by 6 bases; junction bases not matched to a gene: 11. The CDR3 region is CASSSPGLAGGLRNIQYF. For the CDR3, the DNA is TGTGCCAGCAGTTCACCGGGACTAGCGGGAGGCCTAAGAAACATTCAGTACTTC.

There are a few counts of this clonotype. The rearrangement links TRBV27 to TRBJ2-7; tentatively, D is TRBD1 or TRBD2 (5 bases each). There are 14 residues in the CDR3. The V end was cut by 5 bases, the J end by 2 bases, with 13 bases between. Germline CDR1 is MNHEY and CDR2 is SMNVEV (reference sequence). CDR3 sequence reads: CASSGGHRTYEQYF. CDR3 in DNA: TGTGCCAGCAGTGGGGGTCACAGAACCTACGAGCAGTACTTC.

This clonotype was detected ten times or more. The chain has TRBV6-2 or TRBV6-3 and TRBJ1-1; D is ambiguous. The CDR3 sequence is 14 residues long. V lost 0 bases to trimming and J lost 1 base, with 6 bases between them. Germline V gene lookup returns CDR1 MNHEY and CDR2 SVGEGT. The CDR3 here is CASSYSEANTEAFF. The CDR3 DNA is TGTGCCAGCAGTTACTCCGAGGCGAACACTGAAGCTTTCTTT.

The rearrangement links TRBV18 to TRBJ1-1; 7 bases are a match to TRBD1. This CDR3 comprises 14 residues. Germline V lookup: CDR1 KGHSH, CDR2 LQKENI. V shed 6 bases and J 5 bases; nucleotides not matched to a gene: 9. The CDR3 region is CASSPQGGQTEAFF. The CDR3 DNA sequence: TGTGCCAGCTCTCCTCAGGGGGGGCAAACTGAAGCTTTCTTT.

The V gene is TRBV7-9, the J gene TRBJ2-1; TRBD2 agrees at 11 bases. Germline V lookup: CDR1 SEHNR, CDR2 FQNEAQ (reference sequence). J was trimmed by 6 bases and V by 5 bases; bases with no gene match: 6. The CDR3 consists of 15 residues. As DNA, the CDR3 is TGTGCCAGCAGCGTGACTAGCGGGGCGGCCAATGAGCAGTTCTTC. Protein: CASSVTSGAANEQFF.

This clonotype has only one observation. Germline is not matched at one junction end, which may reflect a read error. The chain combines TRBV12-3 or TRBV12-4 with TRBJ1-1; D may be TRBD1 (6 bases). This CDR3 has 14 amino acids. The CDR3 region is CASSFRGGDTGAFF. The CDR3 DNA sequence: TGTGCCAGCAGTTTCAGGGGTGGGGACACTGGAGCTTTCTTT.

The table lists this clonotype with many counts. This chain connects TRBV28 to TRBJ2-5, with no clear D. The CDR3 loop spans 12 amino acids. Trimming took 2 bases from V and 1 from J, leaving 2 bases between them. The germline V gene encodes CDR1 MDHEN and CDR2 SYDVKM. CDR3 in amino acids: CASSLGQETQYF. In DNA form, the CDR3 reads TGTGCCAGCAGTTTAGGCCAAGAGACCCAGTACTTC. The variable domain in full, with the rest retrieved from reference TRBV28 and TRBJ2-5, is DVKVTQSSRYLVKRTGEKVFLECVQDMDHENMFWYRQDPGLGLRLIYFSYDVKMKEKGDIPEGYSVSREKKERFSLILESASTNQTSMYLCASSLGQETQYFGPGTRLLVL.

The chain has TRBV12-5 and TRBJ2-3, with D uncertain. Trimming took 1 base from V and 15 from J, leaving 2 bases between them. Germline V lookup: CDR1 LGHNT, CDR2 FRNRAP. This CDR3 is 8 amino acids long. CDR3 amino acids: CASGLEYF. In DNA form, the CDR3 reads TGTGCTAGTGGTTTGGAATATTTT.

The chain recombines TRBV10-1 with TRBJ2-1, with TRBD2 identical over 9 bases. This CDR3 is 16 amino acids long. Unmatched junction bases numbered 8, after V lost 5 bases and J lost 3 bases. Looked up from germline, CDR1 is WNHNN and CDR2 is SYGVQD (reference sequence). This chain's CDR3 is CASSINSGSVYNEQFF. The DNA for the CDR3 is TGCGCCAGCAGTATAAATAGCGGGAGCGTCTACAATGAGCAGTTCTTC.

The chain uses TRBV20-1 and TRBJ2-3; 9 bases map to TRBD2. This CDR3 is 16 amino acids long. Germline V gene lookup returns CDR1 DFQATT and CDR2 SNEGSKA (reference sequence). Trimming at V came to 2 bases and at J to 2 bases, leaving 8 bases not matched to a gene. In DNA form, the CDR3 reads TGCAGTGCTAGACATTTCCTAGCGGGACACACAGATACGCAGTATTTT. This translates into CSARHFLAGHTDTQYF.

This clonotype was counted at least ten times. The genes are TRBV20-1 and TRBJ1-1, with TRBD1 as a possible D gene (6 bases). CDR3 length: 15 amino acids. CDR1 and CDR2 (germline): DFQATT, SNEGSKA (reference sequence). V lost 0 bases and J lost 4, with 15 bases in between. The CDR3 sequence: CSARDMGARITEAFF. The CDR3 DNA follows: TGCAGTGCTAGAGATATGGGGGCGCGGATCACTGAAGCTTTCTTT.

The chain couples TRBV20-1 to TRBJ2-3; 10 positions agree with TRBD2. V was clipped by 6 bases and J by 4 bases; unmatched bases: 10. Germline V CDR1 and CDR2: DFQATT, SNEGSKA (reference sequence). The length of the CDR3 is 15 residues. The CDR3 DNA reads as TGCAGTGCCAGTCTAGCGGGAGTTGTCTCAGATACGCAGTATTTT. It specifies CSASLAGVVSDTQYF.

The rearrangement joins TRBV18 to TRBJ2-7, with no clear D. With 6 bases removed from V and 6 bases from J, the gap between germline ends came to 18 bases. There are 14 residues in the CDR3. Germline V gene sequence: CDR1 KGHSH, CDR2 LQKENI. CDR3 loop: CASSAGPGVTEQYF. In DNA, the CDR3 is TGTGCCAGCTCGGCCGGTCCAGGAGTAACCGAGCAGTACTTC.

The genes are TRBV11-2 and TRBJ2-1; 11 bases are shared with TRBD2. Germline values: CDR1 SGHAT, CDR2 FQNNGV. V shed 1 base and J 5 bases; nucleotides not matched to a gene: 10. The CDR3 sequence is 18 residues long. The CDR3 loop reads CASSLGSLAGVKNNEQFF. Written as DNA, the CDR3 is TGTGCCAGCAGCTTAGGTTCACTAGCGGGAGTGAAAAACAATGAGCAGTTCTTC.

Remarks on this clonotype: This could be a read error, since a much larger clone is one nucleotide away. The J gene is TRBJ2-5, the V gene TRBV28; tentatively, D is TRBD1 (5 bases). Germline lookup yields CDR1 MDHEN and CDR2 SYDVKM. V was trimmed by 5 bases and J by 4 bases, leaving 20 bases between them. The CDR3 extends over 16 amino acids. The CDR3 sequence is CASSPPLQGSRETQYF. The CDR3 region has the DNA TGTGCCAGCAGTCCCCCCCTTCAGGGTTCCCGAGAGACCCAGTACTTC.

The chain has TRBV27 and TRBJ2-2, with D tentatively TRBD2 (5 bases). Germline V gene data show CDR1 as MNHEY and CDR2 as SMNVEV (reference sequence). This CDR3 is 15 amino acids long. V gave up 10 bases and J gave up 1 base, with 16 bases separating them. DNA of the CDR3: TGTGCCATCTGTGAGGACTGGGAGAACACCGGGGAGCTGTTTTTT. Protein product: CAICEDWENTGELFF.

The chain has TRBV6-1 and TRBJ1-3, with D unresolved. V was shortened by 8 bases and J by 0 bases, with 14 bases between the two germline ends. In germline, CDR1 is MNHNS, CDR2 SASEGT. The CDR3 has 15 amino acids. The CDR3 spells CASGRRSHSGNTIYF. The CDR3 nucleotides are TGTGCCAGCGGAAGACGGAGCCACTCTGGAAACACCATATATTTT.

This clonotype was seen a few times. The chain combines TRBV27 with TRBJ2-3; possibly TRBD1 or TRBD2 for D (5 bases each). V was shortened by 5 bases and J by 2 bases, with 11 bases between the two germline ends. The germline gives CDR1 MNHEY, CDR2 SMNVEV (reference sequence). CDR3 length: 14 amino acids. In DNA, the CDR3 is TGTGCCAGCAGTCAGCCGGGGACCACAGATACGCAGTATTTT. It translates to CASSQPGTTDTQYF.

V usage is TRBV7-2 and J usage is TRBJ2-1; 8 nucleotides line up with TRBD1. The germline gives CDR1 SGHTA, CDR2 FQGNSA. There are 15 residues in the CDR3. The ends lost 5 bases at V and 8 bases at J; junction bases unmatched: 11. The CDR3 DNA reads TGTGCCAGCAGCCCACGGACAGGGAGGAGGTATGAGCAGTTCTTC. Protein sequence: CASSPRTGRRYEQFF.

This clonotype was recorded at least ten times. The CDR3 sequence is CASRDTTSEQYF. CDR3 nucleotides: TGTGCCAGCAGGGACACCACCTCCGAGCAGTACTTC. The chain has TRBV6-1 and TRBJ2-7; D may be TRBD1 (5 bases). Germline loops: CDR1 MNHNS, CDR2 SASEGT. This CDR3 spans 12 amino acids. V gave up 6 bases and J gave up 6 bases, with 12 bases separating them.

CDR3 residues: CASSDVTGASYSPLHF. The CDR3 DNA follows: TGTGCCAGCAGTGATGTGACAGGGGCGAGTTACTCACCCCTCCACTTT. The chain links TRBV2 to TRBJ1-6, with TRBD1 matching over 8 bases. Trimming removed 3 bases from V and 10 bases from J; junction bases left unmatched: 11. CDR3 length: 16 residues. Looked up from germline, CDR1 is SNHLY and CDR2 is FYNNEI.